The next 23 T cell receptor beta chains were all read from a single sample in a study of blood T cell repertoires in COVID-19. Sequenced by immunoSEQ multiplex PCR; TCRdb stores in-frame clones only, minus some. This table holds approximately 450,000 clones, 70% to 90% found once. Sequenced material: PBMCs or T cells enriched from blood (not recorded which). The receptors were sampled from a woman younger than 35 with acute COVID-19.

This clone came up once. In nucleotides, the CDR3 is TGTGCCAGCAGCCAAGCAGGTTCACCCCTCCACTTT. This codes for CASSQAGSPLHF. This chain links TRBV3-1 (or the pseudogene TRBV3-2) with TRBJ1-6; D uncertain. Trimming shortened V by 1 base and J by 9 bases, and 4 bases separated the two germline ends. The CDR3 extends over 12 amino acids. CDR1 is LGHDT and CDR2 is YNNKEL in the germline V gene (reference sequence).

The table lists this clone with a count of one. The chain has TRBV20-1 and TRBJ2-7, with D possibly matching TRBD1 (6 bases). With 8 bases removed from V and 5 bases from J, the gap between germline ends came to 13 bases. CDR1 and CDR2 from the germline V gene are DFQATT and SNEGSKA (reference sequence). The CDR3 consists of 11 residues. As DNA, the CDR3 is TGCAGTCCTTTACAGGGACACGAGCAGTACTTC. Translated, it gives CSPLQGHEQYF.

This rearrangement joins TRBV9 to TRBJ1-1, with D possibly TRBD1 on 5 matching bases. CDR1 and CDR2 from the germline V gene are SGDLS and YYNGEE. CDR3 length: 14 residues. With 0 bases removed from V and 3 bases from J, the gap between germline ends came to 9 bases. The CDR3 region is CASSVVEGHTEAFF. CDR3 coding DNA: TGTGCCAGCAGCGTAGTGGAGGGGCACACTGAAGCTTTCTTT.

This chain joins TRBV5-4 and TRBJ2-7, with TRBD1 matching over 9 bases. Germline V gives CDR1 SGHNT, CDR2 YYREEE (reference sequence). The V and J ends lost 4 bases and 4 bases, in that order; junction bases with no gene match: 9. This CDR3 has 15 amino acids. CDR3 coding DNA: TGTGCCAGCAGCCCGGAGGGACAGGGTAGTTACGAGCAGTACTTC. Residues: CASSPEGQGSYEQYF. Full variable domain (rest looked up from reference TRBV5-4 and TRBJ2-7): ETGVTQSPTHLIKTRGQQVTLRCSSQSGHNTVSWYQQALGQGPQFIFQYYREEENGRGNFPPRFSGLQFPNYSSELNVNALELDDSALYLCASSPEGQGSYEQYFGPGTRLTVT.

CDR3 in DNA: TGCGCCAGCAGCTTGGGGCAGTACACAGATACGCAGTATTTT. Protein: CASSLGQYTDTQYF. The chain links TRBV5-1 to TRBJ2-3; D remains unclear. Trimming stripped 0 bases from V and 2 bases from J, with 7 bases between. The CDR3 has 14 residues. The V gene's germline CDR1 is SGHRS and CDR2 YFSETQ.

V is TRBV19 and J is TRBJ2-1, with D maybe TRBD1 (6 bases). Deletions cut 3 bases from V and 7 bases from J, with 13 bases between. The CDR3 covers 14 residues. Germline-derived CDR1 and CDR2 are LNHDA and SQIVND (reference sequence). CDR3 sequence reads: CASSIWTVNNEQFF. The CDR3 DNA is TGTGCCAGTAGTATTTGGACAGTGAATAATGAGCAGTTCTTC.

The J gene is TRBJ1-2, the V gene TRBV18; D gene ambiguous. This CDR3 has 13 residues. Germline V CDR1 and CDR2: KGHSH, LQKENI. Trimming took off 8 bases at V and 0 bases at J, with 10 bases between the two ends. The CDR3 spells CASAIQPNYGYTF. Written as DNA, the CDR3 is TGTGCCAGCGCGATACAGCCTAACTATGGCTACACCTTC.

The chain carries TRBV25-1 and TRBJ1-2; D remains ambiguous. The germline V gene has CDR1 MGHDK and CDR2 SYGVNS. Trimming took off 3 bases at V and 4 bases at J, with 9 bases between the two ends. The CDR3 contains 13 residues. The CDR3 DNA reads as TGTGCCAGCAGTGACGAGGGTCCCTATGGCTACACCTTC. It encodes CASSDEGPYGYTF.

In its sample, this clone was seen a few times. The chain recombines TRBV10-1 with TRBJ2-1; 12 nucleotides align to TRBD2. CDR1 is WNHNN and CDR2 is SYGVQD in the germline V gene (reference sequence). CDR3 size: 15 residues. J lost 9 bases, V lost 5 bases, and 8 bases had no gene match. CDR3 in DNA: TGCGCCAGCAGTTTGGCTAGCGGGGGGGCAGGTGAGCAGTTCTTC. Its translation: CASSLASGGAGEQFF.

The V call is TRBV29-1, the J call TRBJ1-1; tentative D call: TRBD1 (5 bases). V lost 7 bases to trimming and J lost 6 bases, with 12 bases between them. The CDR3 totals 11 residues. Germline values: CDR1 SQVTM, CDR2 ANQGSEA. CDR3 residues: CSAQTDSEAFF. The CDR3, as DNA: TGCAGCGCTCAGACAGATTCTGAAGCTTTCTTT.

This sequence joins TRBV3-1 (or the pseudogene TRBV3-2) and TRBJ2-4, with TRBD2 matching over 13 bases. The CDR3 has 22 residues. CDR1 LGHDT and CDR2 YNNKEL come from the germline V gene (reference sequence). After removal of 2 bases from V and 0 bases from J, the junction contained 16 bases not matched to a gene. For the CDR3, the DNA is TGTGCCAGCAGCCAACATCCCGGACTAGCGGGAGAGGGGGACTTAGCCAAAAACATTCAGTACTTC. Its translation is CASSQHPGLAGEGDLAKNIQYF.

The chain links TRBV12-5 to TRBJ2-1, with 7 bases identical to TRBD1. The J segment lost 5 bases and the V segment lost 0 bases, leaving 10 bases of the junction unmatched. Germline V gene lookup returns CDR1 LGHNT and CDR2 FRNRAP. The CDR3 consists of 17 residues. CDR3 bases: TGTGCTAGTGGTTTGGTACAATCCCCGACAGGGAACAATGAGCAGTTCTTC. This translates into CASGLVQSPTGNNEQFF.

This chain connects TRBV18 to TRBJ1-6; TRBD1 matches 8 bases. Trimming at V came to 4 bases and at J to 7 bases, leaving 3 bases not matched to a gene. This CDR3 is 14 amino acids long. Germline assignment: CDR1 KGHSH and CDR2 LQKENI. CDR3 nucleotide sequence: TGTGCCAGCTCACGGGACAGGAACAATTCACCCCTCCACTTT. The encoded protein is CASSRDRNNSPLHF.

CDR3 protein: CASQTGGNNEQFF. The CDR3 coding sequence is TGTGCCAGTCAAACAGGGGGGAACAATGAGCAGTTCTTC. The genes are TRBV12-3 or TRBV12-4 and TRBJ2-1; 8 positions match TRBD1. J gave up 5 bases and V 9 bases, and 6 bases lay outside the gene matches. The CDR3 spans 13 residues.

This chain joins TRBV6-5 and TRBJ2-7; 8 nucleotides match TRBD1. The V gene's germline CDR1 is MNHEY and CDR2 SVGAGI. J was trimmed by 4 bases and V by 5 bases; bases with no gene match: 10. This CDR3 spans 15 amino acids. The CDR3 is CASSPRGRVLYEQYF. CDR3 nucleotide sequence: TGTGCCAGCAGTCCCAGGGGGCGCGTTCTTTACGAGCAGTACTTC.

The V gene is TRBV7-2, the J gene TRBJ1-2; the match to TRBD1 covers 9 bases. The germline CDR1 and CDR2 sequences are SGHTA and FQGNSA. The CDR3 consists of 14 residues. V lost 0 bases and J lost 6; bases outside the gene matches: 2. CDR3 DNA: TGTGCCAGCAGCTTAGCCTGGACAGGGGATGGCTACACCTTC. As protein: CASSLAWTGDGYTF. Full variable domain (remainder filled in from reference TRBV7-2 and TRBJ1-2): GAGVSQSPSNKVTEKGKDVELRCDPISGHTALYWYRQSLGQGLEFLIYFQGNSAPDKSGLPSDRFSAERTGGSVSTLTIQRTQQEDSAVYLCASSLAWTGDGYTFGSGTRLTVV.

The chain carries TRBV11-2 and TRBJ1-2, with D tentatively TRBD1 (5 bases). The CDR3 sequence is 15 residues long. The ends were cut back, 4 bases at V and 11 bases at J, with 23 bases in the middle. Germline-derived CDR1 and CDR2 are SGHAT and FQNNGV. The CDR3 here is CASSSRAGRGEEYTF. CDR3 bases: TGTGCCAGCAGCTCAAGGGCTGGGCGGGGGGAGGAGTACACCTTC.

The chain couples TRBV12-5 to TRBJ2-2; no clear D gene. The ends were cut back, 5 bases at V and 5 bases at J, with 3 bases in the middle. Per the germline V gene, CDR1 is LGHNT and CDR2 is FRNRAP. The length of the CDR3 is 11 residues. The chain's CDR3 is CASGLTGELFF. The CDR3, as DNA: TGTGCTAGTGGTCTGACCGGGGAGCTGTTTTTT.

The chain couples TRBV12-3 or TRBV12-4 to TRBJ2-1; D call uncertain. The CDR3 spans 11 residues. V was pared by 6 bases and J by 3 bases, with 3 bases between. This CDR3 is CASSYYNEQFF. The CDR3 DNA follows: TGTGCCAGCAGCTACTACAATGAGCAGTTCTTC.

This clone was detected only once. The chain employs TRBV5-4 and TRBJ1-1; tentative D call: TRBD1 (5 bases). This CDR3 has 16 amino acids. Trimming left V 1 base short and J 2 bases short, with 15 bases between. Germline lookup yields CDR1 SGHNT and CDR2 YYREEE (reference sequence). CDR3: CASSLWRGEANTEAFF. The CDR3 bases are TGTGCCAGCAGCTTGTGGCGGGGGGAGGCTAACACTGAAGCTTTCTTT.

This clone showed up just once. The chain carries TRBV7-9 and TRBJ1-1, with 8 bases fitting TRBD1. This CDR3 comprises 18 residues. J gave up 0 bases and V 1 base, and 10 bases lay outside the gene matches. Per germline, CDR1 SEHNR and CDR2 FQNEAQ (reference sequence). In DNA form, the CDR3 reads TGTGCCAGCAGCTTAGTCGGCAGGGGGCGTCGAATGAACACTGAAGCTTTCTTT. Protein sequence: CASSLVGRGRRMNTEAFF.

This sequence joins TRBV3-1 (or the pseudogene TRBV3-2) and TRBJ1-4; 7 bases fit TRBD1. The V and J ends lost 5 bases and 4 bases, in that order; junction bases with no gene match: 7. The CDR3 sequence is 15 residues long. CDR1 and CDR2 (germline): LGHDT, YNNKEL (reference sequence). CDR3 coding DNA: TGTGCCAGCAGCAAACCACAGGGGAATAATGAAAAACTGTTTTTT. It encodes CASSKPQGNNEKLFF.

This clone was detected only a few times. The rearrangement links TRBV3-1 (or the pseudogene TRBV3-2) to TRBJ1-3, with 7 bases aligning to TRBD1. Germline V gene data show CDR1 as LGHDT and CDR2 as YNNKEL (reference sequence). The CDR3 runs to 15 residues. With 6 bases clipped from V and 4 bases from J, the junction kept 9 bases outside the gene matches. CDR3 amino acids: CASRAEGAYGNTIYF. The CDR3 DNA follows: TGTGCCAGCAGAGCGGAGGGGGCTTACGGAAACACCATATATTTT.